This T cell receptor beta chain was recovered during a study of OX40 agonist ivuxolimab in advanced cancers. Background on the study: Cancers in dose escalation were hepatocellular, melanoma, renal cell and head and neck.

The V end was cut by 1 base, the J end by 5 bases, with 15 bases between. Per germline, CDR1 LNHNV and CDR2 YYDKDF (reference sequence). The CDR3 spans 16 residues. The repertoire was sequenced with immunoSEQ multiplex PCR; TCRdb's copy has only in-frame clones and lacks some. Among over 75,000 clones, approximately 90% were seen once, and the ten largest hold around 0.35%. The sequencing used CD4+ or CD8+ T cells sorted from blood, collected in a trial of the OX40 agonist ivuxolimab. This clonotype was sampled from an adult with an advanced solid tumor such as melanoma, head and neck, liver or kidney cancer. V and J are TRBV15 and TRBJ2-1, with D possibly being TRBD1 (6 bases). In DNA, the CDR3 is TGTGCCACCAGCAGAGGCAGGACAGAAAACCACAATGAGCAGTTCTTC. It is translated as CATSRGRTENHNEQFF.